Reported below is one T cell receptor (beta chain). Per the germline V gene, CDR1 is SGHVS and CDR2 is FQNEAQ. The CDR3 covers 19 residues. The V end lost 3 bases, the J end lost 0 bases, and 20 bases lay between the germline ends. The data were obtained in a study of technical replicates of blood from a few donors. The assay was immunoSEQ multiplex PCR, and TCRdb's table has in-frame clones only and misses some. Here the sample spans tens of thousands of clones, 85% to 95% being singletons. The chain links TRBV7-8 to TRBJ1-4; no clear D gene. Sequenced: T cells isolated from PBMCs. This sequence originates from a human donor in good health. The CDR3 sequence: CASSLFLAGEAATNEKLFF. CDR3 nucleotide sequence: TGTGCCAGCAGCTTGTTCTTAGCGGGCGAAGCCGCAACTAATGAAAAACTGTTTTTT. The whole variable domain, remainder taken from reference TRBV7-8 and TRBJ1-4, is GAGVSQSPRYKVAKRGQDVALRCDPISGHVSLFWYQQALGQGPEFLTYFQNEAQLDKSGLPSDRFFAERPEGSVSTLKIQRTQQEDSAVYLCASSLFLAGEAATNEKLFFGSGTQLSVL.